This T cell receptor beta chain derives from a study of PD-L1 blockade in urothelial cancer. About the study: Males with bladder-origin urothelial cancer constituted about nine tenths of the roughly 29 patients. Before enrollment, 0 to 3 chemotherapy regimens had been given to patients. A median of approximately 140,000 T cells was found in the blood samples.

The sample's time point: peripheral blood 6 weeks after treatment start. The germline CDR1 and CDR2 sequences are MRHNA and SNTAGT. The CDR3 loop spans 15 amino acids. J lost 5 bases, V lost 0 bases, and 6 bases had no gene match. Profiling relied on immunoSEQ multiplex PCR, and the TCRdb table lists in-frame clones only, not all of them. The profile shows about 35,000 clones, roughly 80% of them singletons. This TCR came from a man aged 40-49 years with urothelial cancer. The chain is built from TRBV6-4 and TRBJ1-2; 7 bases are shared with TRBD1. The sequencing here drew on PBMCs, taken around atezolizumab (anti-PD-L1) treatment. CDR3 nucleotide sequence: TGTGCCAGCAGTGACTCCGGACAGGCGAATTATGGCTACACCTTC. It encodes CASSDSGQANYGYTF.